What follows is one T cell receptor beta chain and its context. The antigen remains unidentified. Unique-molecular-identifier-tagged TCR beta cDNA libraries were used. Researchers reported approximately 480,000 cDNA molecules coming from roughly 0.93 to 9.6 million T cells. In TCRdb, the PCR reads were re-called with MiXCR into one record per CDR3 protein. The profile shows hundreds of thousands of distinct CDR3 sequences, 30% of them singletons. The CDR3 is 20 amino acids. Germline CDR1 reads MNHEY; CDR2 reads SVGEGT. The trim removed 7 bases at V and 3 bases at J, leaving 19 bases unmatched. This entry comes from a study of post-analysis software for immune sequencing data. In the study overall: Recorded disease courses covered relapsing-remitting, secondary progressive and progressive-relapsing multiple sclerosis. Some patients had no subtype annotation.

Notes on the study in general: Compared with controls, patients had more of 4 or 5 TRBV segments, including TRBV5-6, TRBV5-1 and TRBV20-1.

Sequenced sample: blood. This TCR was recovered from a girl aged 10 to 17 with multiple sclerosis. V usage is TRBV6-2 or TRBV6-3 and J usage is TRBJ2-7; 15 bases line up with TRBD2. The CDR3 DNA follows: TGTGCCAGCACTCACGAGGGGACAGGAGGGACTAGCGGGAGGAACTACGAGCAGTACTTC. It yields the protein CASTHEGTGGTSGRNYEQYF.